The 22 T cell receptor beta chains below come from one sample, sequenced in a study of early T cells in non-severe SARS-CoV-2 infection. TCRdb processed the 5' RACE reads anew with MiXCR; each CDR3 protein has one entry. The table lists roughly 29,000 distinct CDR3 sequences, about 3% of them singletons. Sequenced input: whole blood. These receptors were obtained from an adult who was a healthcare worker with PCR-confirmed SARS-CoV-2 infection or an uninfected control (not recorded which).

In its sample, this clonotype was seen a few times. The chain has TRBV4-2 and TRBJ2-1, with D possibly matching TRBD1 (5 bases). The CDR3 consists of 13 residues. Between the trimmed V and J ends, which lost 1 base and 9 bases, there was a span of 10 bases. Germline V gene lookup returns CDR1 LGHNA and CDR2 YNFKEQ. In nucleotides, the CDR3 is TGTGCCAGCAGCCAAGCAAGGGGCAGTGAGCAGTTCTTC. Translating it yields CASSQARGSEQFF.

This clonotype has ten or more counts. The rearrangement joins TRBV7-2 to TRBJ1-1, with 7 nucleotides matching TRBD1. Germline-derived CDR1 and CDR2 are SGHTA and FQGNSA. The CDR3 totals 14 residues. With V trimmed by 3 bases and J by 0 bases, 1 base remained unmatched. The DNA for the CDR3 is TGTGCCAGCAGCTTGGACAGGTTGAACACTGAAGCTTTCTTT. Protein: CASSLDRLNTEAFF.

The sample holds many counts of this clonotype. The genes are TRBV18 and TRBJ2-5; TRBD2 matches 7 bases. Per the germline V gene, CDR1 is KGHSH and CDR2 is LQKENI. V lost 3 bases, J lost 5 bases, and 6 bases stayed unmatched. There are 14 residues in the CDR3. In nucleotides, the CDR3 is TGTGCCAGCTCACCGGAAGCGGGGTTTGAGACCCAGTACTTC. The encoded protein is CASSPEAGFETQYF.

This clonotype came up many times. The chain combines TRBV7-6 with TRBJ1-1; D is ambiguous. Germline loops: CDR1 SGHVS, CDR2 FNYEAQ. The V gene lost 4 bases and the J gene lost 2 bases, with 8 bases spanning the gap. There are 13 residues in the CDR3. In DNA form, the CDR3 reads TGTGCCAGCAGCTCGGACGTAAACACTGAAGCTTTCTTT. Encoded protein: CASSSDVNTEAFF.

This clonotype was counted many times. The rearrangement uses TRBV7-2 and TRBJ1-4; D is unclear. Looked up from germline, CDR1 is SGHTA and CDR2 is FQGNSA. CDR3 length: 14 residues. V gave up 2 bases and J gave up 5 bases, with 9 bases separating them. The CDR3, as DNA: TGTGCCAGCAGCTTAAGCCACGCCAATGAAAAACTGTTTTTT. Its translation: CASSLSHANEKLFF. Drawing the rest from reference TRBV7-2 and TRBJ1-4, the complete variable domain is GAGVSQSPSNKVTEKGKDVELRCDPISGHTALYWYRQSLGQGLEFLIYFQGNSAPDKSGLPSDRFSAERTGGSVSTLTIQRTQQEDSAVYLCASSLSHANEKLFFGSGTQLSVL.

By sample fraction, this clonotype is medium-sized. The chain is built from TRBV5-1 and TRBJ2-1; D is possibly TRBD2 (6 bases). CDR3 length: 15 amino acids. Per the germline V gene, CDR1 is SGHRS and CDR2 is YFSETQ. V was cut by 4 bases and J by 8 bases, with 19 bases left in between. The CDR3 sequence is CASSRWLFGSHEQFF. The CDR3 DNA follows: TGCGCCAGCAGCCGCTGGCTTTTCGGGAGCCATGAGCAGTTCTTC.

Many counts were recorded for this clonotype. The CDR3 protein is CASRARGSSYNSPLHF. The DNA of the CDR3 is TGCGCCAGCAGAGCCCGGGGCAGCTCCTATAATTCACCCCTCCACTTT. V usage is TRBV10-2 and J usage is TRBJ1-6, with a possible D match to TRBD1 (5 bases). Germline values: CDR1 WSHSY, CDR2 SAAADI. Trimming took off 6 bases at V and 0 bases at J, with 12 bases between the two ends. The CDR3 loop spans 16 amino acids.

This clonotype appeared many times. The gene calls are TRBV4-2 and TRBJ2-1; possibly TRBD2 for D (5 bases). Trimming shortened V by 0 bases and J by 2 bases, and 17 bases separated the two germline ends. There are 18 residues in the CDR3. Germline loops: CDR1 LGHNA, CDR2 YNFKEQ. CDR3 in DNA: TGTGCCAGCAGCCAAGAGGATTCTAGCATAAGCACCTACAATGAGCAGTTCTTC. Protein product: CASSQEDSSISTYNEQFF.

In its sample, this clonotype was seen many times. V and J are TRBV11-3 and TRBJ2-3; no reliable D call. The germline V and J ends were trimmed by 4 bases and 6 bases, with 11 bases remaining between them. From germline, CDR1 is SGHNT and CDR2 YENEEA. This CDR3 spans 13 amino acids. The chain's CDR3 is CASSSLQSDTQYF. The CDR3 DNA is TGTGCCAGCAGCTCGCTCCAATCGGATACGCAGTATTTT. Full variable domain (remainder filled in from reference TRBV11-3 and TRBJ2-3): EAGVVQSPRYKIIEKKQPVAFWCNPISGHNTLYWYLQNLGQGPELLIRYENEEAVDDSQLPKDRFSAERLKGVDSTLKIQPAELGDSAVYLCASSSLQSDTQYFGPGTRLTVL.

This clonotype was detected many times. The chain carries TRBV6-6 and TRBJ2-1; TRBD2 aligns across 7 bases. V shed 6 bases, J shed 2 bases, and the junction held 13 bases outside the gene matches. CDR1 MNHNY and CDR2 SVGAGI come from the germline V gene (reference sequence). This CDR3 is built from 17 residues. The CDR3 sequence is CASSGGESLAAYNEQFF. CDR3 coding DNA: TGTGCCAGCAGCGGCGGGGAGAGCCTAGCGGCCTACAATGAGCAGTTCTTC.

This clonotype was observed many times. This CDR3 reads CATERGGNTGELFF. The CDR3 region has the DNA TGTGCCACCGAGAGAGGGGGGAACACCGGGGAGCTGTTTTTT. The rearrangement joins TRBV12-3 or TRBV12-4 to TRBJ2-2; weak D call: TRBD1 (6 bases). This CDR3 is built from 14 residues. V lost 10 bases, J lost 1 base, and 13 bases lay in between.

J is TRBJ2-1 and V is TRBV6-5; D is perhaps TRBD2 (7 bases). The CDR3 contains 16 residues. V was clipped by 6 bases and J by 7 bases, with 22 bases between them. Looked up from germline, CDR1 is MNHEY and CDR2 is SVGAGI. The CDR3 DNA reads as TGTGCCAGCAGGGTGTTTGGGGGGGCACTTGAGAATGAGCAGTTCTTC. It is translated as CASRVFGGALENEQFF.

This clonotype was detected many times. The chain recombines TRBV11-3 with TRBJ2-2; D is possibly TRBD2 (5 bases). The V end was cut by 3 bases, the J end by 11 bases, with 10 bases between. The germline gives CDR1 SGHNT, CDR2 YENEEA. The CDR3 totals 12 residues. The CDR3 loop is CASSFRDSELFF. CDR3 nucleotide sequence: TGTGCCAGCAGCTTCCGGGATTCAGAGCTGTTTTTT.

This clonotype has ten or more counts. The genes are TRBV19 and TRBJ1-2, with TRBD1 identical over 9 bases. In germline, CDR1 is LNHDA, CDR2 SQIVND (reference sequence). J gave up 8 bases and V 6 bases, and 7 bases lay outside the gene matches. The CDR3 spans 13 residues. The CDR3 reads CASRKTGGGGYTF. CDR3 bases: TGTGCCAGTAGAAAAACAGGGGGCGGAGGCTACACCTTC. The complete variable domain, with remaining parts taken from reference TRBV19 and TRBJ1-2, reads DGGITQSPKYLFRKEGQNVTLSCEQNLNHDAMYWYRQDPGQGLRLIYYSQIVNDFQKGDIAEGYSVSREKKESFPLTVTSAQKNPTAFYLCASRKTGGGGYTFGSGTRLTVV.

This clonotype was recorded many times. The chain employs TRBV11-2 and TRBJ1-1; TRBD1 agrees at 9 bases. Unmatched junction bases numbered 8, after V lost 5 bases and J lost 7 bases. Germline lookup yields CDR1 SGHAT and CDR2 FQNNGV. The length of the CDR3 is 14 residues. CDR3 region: CASSRVGTGFEAFF. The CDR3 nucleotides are TGTGCCAGCAGCCGCGTCGGGACAGGGTTTGAAGCTTTCTTT. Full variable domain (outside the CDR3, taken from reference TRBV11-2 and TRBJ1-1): EAGVAQSPRYKIIEKRQSVAFWCNPISGHATLYWYQQILGQGPKLLIQFQNNGVVDDSQLPKDRFSAERLKGVDSTLKIQPAKLEDSAVYLCASSRVGTGFEAFFGQGTRLTVV.

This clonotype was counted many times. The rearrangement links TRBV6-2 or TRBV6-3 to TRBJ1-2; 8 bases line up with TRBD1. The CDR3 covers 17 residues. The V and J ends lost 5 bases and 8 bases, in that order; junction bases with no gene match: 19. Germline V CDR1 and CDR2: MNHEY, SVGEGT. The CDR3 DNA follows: TGTGCCAGCAGTGACGGACAGGGAATATCTCCCAATCAGGGCTACACCTTC. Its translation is CASSDGQGISPNQGYTF.

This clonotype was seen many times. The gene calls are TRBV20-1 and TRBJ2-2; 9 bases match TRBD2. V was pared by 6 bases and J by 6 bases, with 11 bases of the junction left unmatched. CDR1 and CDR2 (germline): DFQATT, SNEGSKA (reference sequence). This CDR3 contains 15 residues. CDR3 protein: CSARDSGGFPGELFF. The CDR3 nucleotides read TGCAGTGCCAGGGATAGCGGGGGTTTCCCCGGGGAGCTGTTTTTT.

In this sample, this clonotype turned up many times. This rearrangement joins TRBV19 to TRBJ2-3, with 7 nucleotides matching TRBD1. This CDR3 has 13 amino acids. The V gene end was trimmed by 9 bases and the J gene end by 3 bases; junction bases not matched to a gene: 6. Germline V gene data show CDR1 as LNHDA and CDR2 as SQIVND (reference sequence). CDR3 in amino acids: CASSTGWTDTQYF. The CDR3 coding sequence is TGTGCCAGCTCGACAGGGTGGACAGATACGCAGTATTTT.

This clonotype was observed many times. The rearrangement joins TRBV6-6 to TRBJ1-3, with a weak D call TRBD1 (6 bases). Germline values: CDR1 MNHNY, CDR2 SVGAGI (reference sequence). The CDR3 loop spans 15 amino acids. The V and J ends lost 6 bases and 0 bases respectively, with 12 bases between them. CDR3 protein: CASRGATGSGNTIYF. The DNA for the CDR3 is TGTGCCAGCAGGGGGGCTACGGGCTCTGGAAACACCATATATTTT.

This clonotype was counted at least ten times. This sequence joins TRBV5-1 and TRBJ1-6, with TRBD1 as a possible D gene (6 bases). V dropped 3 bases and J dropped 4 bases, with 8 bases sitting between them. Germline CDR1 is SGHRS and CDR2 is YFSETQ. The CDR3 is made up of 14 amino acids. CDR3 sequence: CASSSQGYNSPLHF. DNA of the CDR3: TGCGCCAGCAGCTCACAGGGTTATAATTCACCCCTCCACTTT.

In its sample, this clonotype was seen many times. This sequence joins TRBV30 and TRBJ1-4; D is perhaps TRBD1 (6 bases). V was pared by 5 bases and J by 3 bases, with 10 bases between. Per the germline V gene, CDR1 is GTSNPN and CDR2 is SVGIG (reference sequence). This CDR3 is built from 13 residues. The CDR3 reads CAWRGPANEKLFF. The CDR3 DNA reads TGTGCCTGGCGGGGGCCGGCTAATGAAAAACTGTTTTTT.

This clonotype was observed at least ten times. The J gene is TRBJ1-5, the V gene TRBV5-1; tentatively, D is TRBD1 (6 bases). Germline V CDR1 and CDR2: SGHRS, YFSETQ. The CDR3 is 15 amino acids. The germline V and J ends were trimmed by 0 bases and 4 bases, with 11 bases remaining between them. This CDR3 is CASSLAGGVNQPQHF. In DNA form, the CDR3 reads TGCGCCAGCAGCTTGGCGGGGGGCGTAAATCAGCCCCAGCATTTT.